This TCR beta chain was recorded in a study of response to subunit inactivated influenza vaccine. This clonotype was found many times. The junction had 8 bases not matched to a gene; V was cut back by 4 bases and J by 2 bases. The CDR3 extends over 15 amino acids. Germline V CDR1 and CDR2: SQVTM, ANQGSEA. From the RT-PCR reads, TCRdb called clonotypes with MiXCR, one entry per CDR3 protein. The sample holds roughly 500,000 distinct CDR3 sequences; approximately 22% are singletons and the top ten take approximately 3%. The same sample was also studied in work on T cells expressing NK-cell markers. Turning to that study: TCR beta cDNA was generated via 5'RACE template switching incorporating UMIs. HCMV seropositivity marked most of the eight sequenced donors; one was seronegative. Of the CD8+ T cell pool in about 6 donors, roughly 1.0-7.0% was accounted for by dominant NKG2C+ clonotypes.

This material consisted of CD4+ T cells sorted from PBMCs, taken approximately 12 days after vaccination. This TCR derives from a man aged 50-59 years who received an inactivated influenza vaccine. V and J are TRBV29-1 and TRBJ2-3; 8 bases fit TRBD2. The CDR3 bases are TGCAGCGTTGGGGGAGCGGGGGCCAACACAGATACGCAGTATTTT. Translation gives CSVGGAGANTDTQYF.